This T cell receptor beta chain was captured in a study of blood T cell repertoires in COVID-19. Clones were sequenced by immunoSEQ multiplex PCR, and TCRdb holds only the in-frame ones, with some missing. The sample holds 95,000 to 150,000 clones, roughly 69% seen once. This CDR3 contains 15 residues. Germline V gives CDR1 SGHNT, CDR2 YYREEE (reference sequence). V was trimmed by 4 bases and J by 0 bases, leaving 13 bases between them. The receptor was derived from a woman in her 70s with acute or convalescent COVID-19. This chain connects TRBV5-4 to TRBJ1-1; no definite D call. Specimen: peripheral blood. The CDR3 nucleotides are TGTGCCAGCAGCCAAGCTAGACTGATGAACACTGAAGCTTTCTTT. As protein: CASSQARLMNTEAFF.